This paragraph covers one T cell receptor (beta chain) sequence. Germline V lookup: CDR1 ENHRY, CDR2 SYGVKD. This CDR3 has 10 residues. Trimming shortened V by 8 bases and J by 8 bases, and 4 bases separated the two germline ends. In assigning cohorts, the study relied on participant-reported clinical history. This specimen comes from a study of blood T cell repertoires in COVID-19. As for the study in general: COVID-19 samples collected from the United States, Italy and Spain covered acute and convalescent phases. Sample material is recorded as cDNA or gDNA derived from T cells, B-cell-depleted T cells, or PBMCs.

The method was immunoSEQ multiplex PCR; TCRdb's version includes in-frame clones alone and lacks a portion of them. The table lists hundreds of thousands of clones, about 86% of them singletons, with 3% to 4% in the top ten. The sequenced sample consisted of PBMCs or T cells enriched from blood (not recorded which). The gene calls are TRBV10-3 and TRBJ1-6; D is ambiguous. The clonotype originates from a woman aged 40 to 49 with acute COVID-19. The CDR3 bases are TGTGCCATCGGAGATTCACCCCTCCACTTT. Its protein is CAIGDSPLHF.